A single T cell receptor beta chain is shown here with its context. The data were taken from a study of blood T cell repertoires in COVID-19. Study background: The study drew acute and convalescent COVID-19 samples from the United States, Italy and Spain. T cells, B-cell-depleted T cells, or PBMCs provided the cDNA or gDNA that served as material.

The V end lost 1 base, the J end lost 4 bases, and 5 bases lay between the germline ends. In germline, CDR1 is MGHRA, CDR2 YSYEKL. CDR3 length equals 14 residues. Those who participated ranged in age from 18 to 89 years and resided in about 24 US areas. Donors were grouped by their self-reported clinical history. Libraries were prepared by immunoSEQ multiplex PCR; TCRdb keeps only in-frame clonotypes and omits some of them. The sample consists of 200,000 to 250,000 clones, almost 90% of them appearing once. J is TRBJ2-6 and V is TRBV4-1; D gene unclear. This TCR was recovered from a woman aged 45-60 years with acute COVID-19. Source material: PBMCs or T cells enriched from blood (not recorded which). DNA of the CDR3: TGCGCCAGCAGCCAAGTTTCAGGGGCCAACGTCCTGACTTTC. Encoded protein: CASSQVSGANVLTF.